A selection of T cell receptor beta chains follows, all from one sample in a study of naive CD8 T cells in extremely preterm neonates. Sequenced by immunoSEQ multiplex PCR; TCRdb stores in-frame clones only, minus some. The sample records about 7,100 clones, about 98% being singletons. The sequenced material came from naive CD8+ T cells from blood. The receptors derive from a human donor in good health. Each CDR3 is given with its conserved first and last residue. Fields, in order: D gene, clone size, J gene, V gene, CDR3 protein, CDR3 DNA. A D gene is named only where the DNA matches it firmly. The size of a clone is reported for some rows only, either as once, few or many, or as a class for expanded clones.

>TRBD1|.|TRBJ1-5|TRBV27
CASSLRDRSDQPQHF
TGTGCCAGCAGTTTACGGGACAGGTCCGATCAGCCCCAGCATTTT
>TRBD1|.|TRBJ1-1|TRBV30
CAWCEGQQNTEAFF
TGTGCCTGGTGCGAGGGACAGCAAAACACTGAAGCTTTCTTT
>.|once|TRBJ2-2|TRBV19
CASSKRSYNTGELFF
TGTGCCAGTAGTAAGCGGTCATACAACACCGGGGAGCTGTTTTTT
>.|.|TRBJ2-2|TRBV11-3
CASSLGQENTGELFF
TGTGCCAGCAGCTTAGGGCAGGAGAACACCGGGGAGCTGTTTTTT
>TRBD2|.|TRBJ2-7|TRBV11-2
CASSLSAGAYEQYF
TGTGCCAGCAGCTTATCAGCGGGAGCCTACGAGCAGTACTTC
>TRBD2|.|TRBJ2-7|TRBV11-2
CASSFPGLAGAYYEQYF
TGTGCCAGCAGCTTCCCGGGACTAGCGGGAGCCTACTACGAGCAGTACTTC
>TRBD2|once|TRBJ2-5|TRBV10-2
CASRLAGSQDTQYF
TGCGCCAGCCGACTAGCGGGAAGCCAAGATACCCAGTACTTC
>TRBD1|.|TRBJ2-1|TRBV11-3
CASSFAGTGGNEQFF
TGTGCCAGCAGCTTCGCGGGGACAGGGGGAAATGAGCAGTTCTTC
>.|.|TRBJ2-3|TRBV6-6
CASSSSGLSTDTQYF
TGTGCCAGCAGTTCCTCGGGGCTTAGCACAGATACGCAGTATTTT
>.|once|TRBJ1-5|TRBV9
CASSVDGRDNQPQHF
TGTGCCAGCAGCGTAGATGGCCGGGACAATCAGCCCCAGCATTTT
>.|.|TRBJ1-1|TRBV10-2
CASSGDSTMNTEAFF
TGCGCCAGCAGCGGTGACAGTACTATGAACACTGAAGCTTTCTTT
>TRBD2|.|TRBJ2-1|TRBV5-6
CASSLAGGWGNEQFF
TGTGCCAGCAGCTTGGCGGGAGGGTGGGGCAATGAGCAGTTCTTC
>.|.|TRBJ2-5|TRBV12-5
CASGLGAGRETQYF
TGTGCTAGTGGTTTGGGGGCAGGGCGGGAGACCCAGTACTTC
>.|.|TRBJ1-1|TRBV27
CASSYSGATEAFF
TGTGCCAGCAGTTACTCAGGGGCCACTGAAGCTTTCTTT
>TRBD2|once|TRBJ2-7|TRBV6-6
CASSSPAAGSSYEQYF
TGTGCCAGCAGTTCCCCGGCAGCGGGGAGCTCCTACGAGCAGTACTTC
>TRBD2|.|TRBJ2-7|TRBV7-9
CASSRSAGGSYEQYF
TGTGCCAGCAGCAGGAGCGCGGGAGGGTCCTACGAGCAGTACTTC
>.|.|TRBJ1-1|TRBV27
CASSFVRNTEAFF
TGTGCCAGCAGTTTTGTCAGGAACACTGAAGCTTTCTTT
>.|.|TRBJ1-6|TRBV7-8
CASSAHRYNSPLHF
TGTGCCAGCAGCGCACATCGCTATAATTCACCCCTCCACTTT
>.|.|TRBJ1-5|TRBV6-1
CASSEEDSPNQPQHF
TGTGCCAGCAGTGAAGAAGACAGTCCCAATCAGCCCCAGCATTTT
>.|once|TRBJ2-2|TRBV2
CASSPGTFDPGELFF
TGTGCCAGCAGCCCCGGGACTTTCGACCCCGGGGAGCTGTTTTTT
>.|.|TRBJ2-7|TRBV6-1
CASSELTGLAYEQYF
TGTGCCAGCAGTGAACTAACAGGGTTGGCCTACGAGCAGTACTTC
>.|.|TRBJ1-1|TRBV2
CASERTQGLFMNTEAFF
TGTGCCAGCGAGAGGACTCAGGGGCTGTTCATGAACACTGAAGCTTTCTTT
>TRBD2|.|TRBJ2-3|TRBV6-1
CASSDIAGSTDTQYF
TGTGCCAGCAGTGACATAGCGGGAAGCACAGATACGCAGTATTTT
>TRBD1|.|TRBJ2-2|TRBV27
CASYWGQGSTGELFF
TGTGCCAGCTACTGGGGACAGGGTTCTACGGGGGAGCTGTTTTTT
>.|once|TRBJ1-2|TRBV6-5
CASSYSRGSYGYTF
TGTGCCAGCAGTTACTCGCGGGGTAGCTATGGCTACACCTTC
>TRBD1|.|TRBJ2-7|TRBV5-1
CASSLGQGNEQYF
TGCGCCAGCAGCCTGGGACAGGGAAACGAGCAGTACTTC
>TRBD2|once|TRBJ2-1|TRBV19
CASSIVFVAGLDHNEQFF
TGTGCCAGTAGTATAGTGTTTGTGGCGGGACTAGATCACAATGAGCAGTTCTTC
>TRBD1|.|TRBJ1-1|TRBV6-1
CASSAYRGQVNTEAFF
TGTGCCAGCAGTGCCTACAGGGGGCAGGTGAACACTGAAGCTTTCTTT
>.|.|TRBJ2-7|TRBV2
CASSIGLADEQYF
TGTGCCAGCAGCATAGGGCTAGCCGACGAGCAGTACTTC
>TRBD2|.|TRBJ2-1|TRBV5-1
CASQTSGSYNEQFF
TGCGCCAGTCAGACTAGCGGGAGCTACAATGAGCAGTTCTTC
>TRBD2|.|TRBJ2-5|TRBV2
CASSPPGLAGGETQYF
TGTGCCAGCAGCCCCCCAGGACTAGCGGGAGGAGAGACCCAGTACTTC
>.|once|TRBJ2-5|TRBV5-4
CASSLRRDTQYF
TGTGCCAGCAGCTTAAGACGGGATACCCAGTACTTC
>.|.|TRBJ1-6|TRBV10-3
CAISERPGDLNSPLHF
TGTGCCATCAGTGAAAGACCAGGGGACCTTAATTCACCCCTCCACTTT
>.|.|TRBJ2-5|TRBV5-4
CASSLSGTSQDTQYF
TGTGCCAGCAGCTTGTCAGGGACAAGTCAAGATACCCAGTACTTC
>TRBD2|once|TRBJ2-7|TRBV5-1
CASSLGLAGGNMSYEQYF
TGCGCCAGCAGCTTGGGACTAGCGGGAGGAAATATGTCCTACGAGCAGTACTTC
>TRBD2|once|TRBJ2-1|TRBV9
CASSVASGGNEQFF
TGTGCCAGCAGCGTAGCGTCGGGGGGCAATGAGCAGTTCTTC
>.|.|TRBJ1-6|TRBV27
CASSNTPRALHF
TGTGCCAGCAGCAACACCCCGCGGGCCCTCCACTTT
>.|.|TRBJ2-1|TRBV5-1
CASSSDRSSYNEQFF
TGCGCCAGCAGCTCCGACAGAAGCTCCTACAATGAGCAGTTCTTC
>.|.|TRBJ1-1|TRBV4-2
CASSHDTGNTEAFF
TGTGCCAGCAGCCATGACACAGGGAACACTGAAGCTTTCTTT
>.|.|TRBJ2-1|TRBV6-5
CASSLTNYNEQFF
TGTGCCAGCAGCCTTACAAACTACAATGAGCAGTTCTTC
>.|.|TRBJ2-5|TRBV7-6
CASSLAGQIPQDTQYF
TGTGCCAGCAGCTTAGCTGGCCAGATCCCACAAGATACCCAGTACTTC
>.|.|TRBJ1-1|TRBV7-9
CASSPWSGLNTEAFF
TGTGCCAGCAGCCCTTGGTCGGGTCTTAACACTGAAGCTTTCTTT
>TRBD1|.|TRBJ2-7|TRBV7-8
CASRNTGTGGDEQYF
TGTGCCAGCAGAAACACCGGGACAGGGGGGGACGAGCAGTACTTC
>TRBD1|.|TRBJ1-1|TRBV7-9
CASSSLLGGDRDTEAFF
TGTGCCAGCAGCTCCCTCCTCGGTGGGGACAGGGACACTGAAGCTTTCTTT
>TRBD2|.|TRBJ2-1|TRBV7-8
CAGSLGGLAGYYNEQFF
TGTGCCGGCAGCTTAGGGGGACTAGCAGGCTACTACAATGAGCAGTTCTTC
>.|.|TRBJ1-5|TRBV5-6
CASSLGGTQPQHF
TGTGCCAGCAGCCTCGGAGGCACTCAGCCCCAGCATTTT
>.|.|TRBJ1-4|TRBV6-5
CATRGGFEGEKLFF
TGTGCCACTCGTGGCGGATTCGAGGGAGAAAAACTGTTTTTT
>.|.|TRBJ1-1|TRBV2
CASSTQGRGTEAFF
TGTGCCAGCAGTACTCAGGGTCGAGGCACTGAAGCTTTCTTT